The 22 T cell receptor beta chains reported below all come from one sample, sequenced in a study of beta chain features in type 1 diabetes. No antigen has been identified for these receptors. Reverse transcribing all isolated RNA meant expressed TCRB transcripts were sequenced. Sequenced by immunoSEQ multiplex PCR; TCRdb stores in-frame clones only, minus some. The sample includes roughly 700,000 clones, about an eighth of them seen just once. Study-level results: Moderate but significant shortening of TCRB CDR3s was recorded in all four CD4+ subsets from Type 1 diabetes patients.

Sequenced sample: naive CD4+ T cells from blood. The receptor set was obtained from a man aged 18-30 years with type 1 diabetes.

The genes are TRBV7-6 and TRBJ2-7; TRBD2 aligns across 11 bases. V gave up 5 bases and J gave up 2 bases; unmatched junction bases: 8. CDR1 and CDR2 (germline): SGHVS, FNYEAQ. CDR3 length: 16 residues. CDR3 bases: TGTGCCAGCAGCCCTGGGACTAGCGGACCTACCTACGAGCAGTACTTC. Translated: CASSPGTSGPTYEQYF.

The table lists this clone with a few counts. J is TRBJ1-1 and V is TRBV29-1; maybe TRBD1 (6 bases). Trimming took 4 bases from V and 4 from J, leaving 10 bases between them. The CDR3 sequence is 12 residues long. Per germline, CDR1 SQVTM and CDR2 ANQGSEA. The CDR3 protein is CSVGGAVTEAFF. The CDR3, as DNA: TGCAGCGTTGGGGGGGCGGTCACTGAAGCTTTCTTT.

In its sample, this clone was seen a few times. J is TRBJ2-3 and V is TRBV9; maybe TRBD2 (5 bases). V lost 0 bases, J lost 1 base, and 12 bases lay in between. The CDR3 extends over 16 amino acids. Looked up from germline, CDR1 is SGDLS and CDR2 is YYNGEE. CDR3 nucleotides: TGTGCCAGCAGCGTAGGGACGGCGGGTGGCACAGATACGCAGTATTTT. This translates into CASSVGTAGGTDTQYF.

This clone was seen a handful of times. The rearrangement uses TRBV7-9 and TRBJ1-3; D remains ambiguous. V lost 3 bases, J lost 0 bases, and 15 bases lay in between. Looked up from germline, CDR1 is SEHNR and CDR2 is FQNEAQ (reference sequence). CDR3 length: 17 amino acids. CDR3 DNA sequence: TGTGCCAGCAGCTTGGGAGGGCGGCCACTCTCTGGAAACACCATATATTTT. It codes for CASSLGGRPLSGNTIYF.

The table lists this clone with a few counts. The chain uses TRBV7-6 and TRBJ1-2; D is possibly TRBD1 (6 bases). Germline CDR1 SGHVS, CDR2 FNYEAQ. There are 13 residues in the CDR3. V lost 4 bases to trimming and J lost 6 bases, with 12 bases between them. CDR3 in DNA: TGTGCCAGCAGCTCGGACAGATTCAATGGCTACACCTTC. It specifies CASSSDRFNGYTF.

This clone occurred a few times. The chain is built from TRBV28 and TRBJ2-7; D is possibly TRBD2 (5 bases). V dropped 3 bases and J dropped 1 base, with 10 bases sitting between them. The CDR3 spans 14 residues. Germline V CDR1 and CDR2: MDHEN, SYDVKM. The CDR3 protein is CASSLPGVSYEQYF. The CDR3 DNA is TGTGCCAGCAGTTTGCCCGGGGTGTCCTACGAGCAGTACTTC.

The chain employs TRBV30 and TRBJ1-1; D is undetermined. In germline, CDR1 is GTSNPN, CDR2 SVGIG (reference sequence). Trimming cost V 3 bases and J 0 bases, with 11 bases left between them. This CDR3 is built from 14 residues. The CDR3 region has the DNA TGTGCCTGGAGACCGGGCCACTTGAACACTGAAGCTTTCTTT. It yields the protein CAWRPGHLNTEAFF.

This clone turned up a few times. V usage is TRBV2 and J usage is TRBJ2-7; 7 bases are a match to TRBD1. The ends lost 6 bases at V and 1 base at J; junction bases unmatched: 6. The CDR3 is 14 amino acids. Per germline, CDR1 SNHLY and CDR2 FYNNEI. CDR3: CASSLEGQSYEQYF. The CDR3, as DNA: TGTGCCAGCAGCCTTGAGGGACAGTCCTACGAGCAGTACTTC.

The chain uses TRBV5-4 and TRBJ2-1; a weak D match, TRBD2 (6 bases). Germline CDR1 is SGHNT and CDR2 is YYREEE (reference sequence). The CDR3 runs 14 residues. Trimming pared 3 bases from V and 6 bases from J, leaving 13 bases between. CDR3 DNA sequence: TGTGCCAGCAGCTGGGACCTCGGGGGCAATGAGCAGTTCTTC. Residues: CASSWDLGGNEQFF.

This chain connects TRBV29-1 to TRBJ1-1; 11 positions match TRBD1. The CDR3 runs to 13 residues. Per germline, CDR1 SQVTM and CDR2 ANQGSEA. The ends lost 6 bases at V and 4 bases at J; junction bases unmatched: 4. CDR3 sequence reads: CSVSGQGGTEAFF. DNA for the CDR3: TGCAGCGTCTCGGGACAGGGGGGCACTGAAGCTTTCTTT.

This rearrangement joins TRBV6-1 to TRBJ1-2; 7 bases fit TRBD1. Germline V gene sequence: CDR1 MNHNS, CDR2 SASEGT. Unmatched junction bases numbered 7, after V lost 7 bases and J lost 5 bases. The CDR3 is 13 amino acids. The CDR3 protein is CASTPGQRYGYTF. In DNA form, the CDR3 reads TGTGCCAGCACCCCGGGACAGCGTTATGGCTACACCTTC.

This clone was counted a few times. The chain carries TRBV9 and TRBJ2-5; 12 positions match TRBD2. Germline V gene lookup returns CDR1 SGDLS and CDR2 YYNGEE. This CDR3 has 16 residues. The junction had 5 bases not matched to a gene; V was cut back by 0 bases and J by 5 bases. Here the CDR3 DNA reads TGTGCCAGCAGCGTAGGTCTAGCGGGGGGGCACGAGACCCAGTACTTC. It encodes CASSVGLAGGHETQYF.

V is TRBV18 and J is TRBJ1-5; 7 positions match TRBD1. The germline V gene has CDR1 KGHSH and CDR2 LQKENI. The CDR3 length is 16 residues. The V segment lost 3 bases and the J segment 2 bases; nucleotides outside the gene matches: 7. CDR3 sequence reads: CASSPRGQSGNQPQHF. CDR3 in DNA: TGTGCCAGCTCACCTCGGGGACAGTCGGGCAATCAGCCCCAGCATTTT.

This chain connects TRBV27 to TRBJ1-1; D is possibly TRBD1 (5 bases). V gave up 0 bases and J gave up 7 bases, with 12 bases separating them. The CDR3 runs 14 residues. The germline V gene encodes CDR1 MNHEY and CDR2 SMNVEV (reference sequence). CDR3 region: CASSLSGTEFEAFF. For the CDR3, the DNA is TGTGCCAGCAGTTTATCGGGGACGGAATTTGAAGCTTTCTTT.

This clone was picked up a small number of times. The chain joins TRBV18 to TRBJ2-7; perhaps D is TRBD1 or TRBD2 (5 bases each). V was shortened by 4 bases and J by 2 bases, with 15 bases between the two germline ends. Looked up from germline, CDR1 is KGHSH and CDR2 is LQKENI. The CDR3 extends over 15 amino acids. The CDR3 nucleotides are TGTGCCAGCTCACTTTACCGGGACCAAACCTACGAGCAGTACTTC. Residues: CASSLYRDQTYEQYF.

The chain couples TRBV7-2 to TRBJ1-5, with 9 positions matching TRBD1. The CDR3 has 15 residues. Germline lookup yields CDR1 SGHTA and CDR2 FQGNSA. With 6 bases clipped from V and 5 bases from J, the junction kept 8 bases outside the gene matches. CDR3 protein: CASRGGGQGYQPQHF. CDR3 bases: TGTGCCAGCAGGGGTGGGGGACAGGGCTATCAGCCCCAGCATTTT.

V usage is TRBV5-6 and J usage is TRBJ2-1, with D tentatively TRBD1 (6 bases). The V gene's germline CDR1 is SGHDT and CDR2 YYEEEE. V was clipped by 1 base and J by 4 bases, with 9 bases between them. This CDR3 has 14 amino acids. The chain's CDR3 is CASSLTGLYNEQFF. CDR3 DNA sequence: TGTGCCAGCAGCTTGACAGGGTTATACAATGAGCAGTTCTTC.

This clone was counted a few times. The CDR3 nucleotides read TGTGCCAGCATGATGGGGGGGGACACTGAAGCTTTCTTT. This encodes CASMMGGDTEAFF. This sequence joins TRBV6-5 and TRBJ1-1; D possibly corresponds to TRBD1 (5 bases). Trimming removed 7 bases at V and 3 bases at J, with 12 bases between. The CDR3 has 13 amino acids. Germline assignment: CDR1 MNHEY and CDR2 SVGAGI.

The table lists this clone with a few counts. The gene calls are TRBV10-3 and TRBJ1-2; the D is unclear. Germline assignment: CDR1 ENHRY and CDR2 SYGVKD. The CDR3 consists of 11 residues. Trimming pared 11 bases from V and 7 bases from J, leaving 14 bases between. The CDR3 here is CAVVGASGYTF. Written as DNA, the CDR3 is TGTGCCGTGGTCGGAGCGAGTGGCTACACCTTC.

This clone was found a few times. An end of the junction differs from the germline gene, which may be a read error. V and J are TRBV7-7 and TRBJ2-5; D is ambiguous. Per germline, CDR1 SSHAT and CDR2 FNYEAQ (reference sequence). This CDR3 has 9 amino acids. The CDR3, as DNA: TGTGGCAGCCCAGAGACCCAGTACTTC. Protein product: CGSPETQYF.

The DNA of the CDR3 is TGTGCCAGCAGCGTAGCTACAAGGGGTGAGCAGTTCTTC. It specifies CASSVATRGEQFF. The rearrangement joins TRBV9 to TRBJ2-1; the D gene is possibly TRBD1 (5 bases). V was shortened by 0 bases and J by 9 bases, with 10 bases between the two germline ends. The CDR3 covers 13 residues. Germline lookup yields CDR1 SGDLS and CDR2 YYNGEE.

The genes are TRBV4-1 and TRBJ2-3, with 7 bases lining up with TRBD2. This CDR3 contains 14 residues. Trimming cost V 1 base and J 11 bases; bases outside gene matches: 9. CDR1 and CDR2 from the germline V gene are MGHRA and YSYEKL. For the CDR3, the DNA is TGCGCCAGCAGCCAAGGAGGGGACTACTTTAAGCAGTATTTT. As protein: CASSQGGDYFKQYF.